This T cell receptor beta chain comes out of a study of a mutant IDH1 vaccine in newly diagnosed glioma. Overall study: Receipt of radiotherapy, temozolomide, or both preceded the study, and most received both.

Study-level points and caveats: Among all patients, vaccine-induced immune responses occurred in over 80%. Changes in the top peripheral T cell clonotypes seemingly had no bearing on pseudoprogression.

CDR3 length equals 15 residues. CDR1 and CDR2 (germline): SGDLS, YYNGEE. V lost 3 bases and J lost 5, with 14 bases in between. The method was immunoSEQ multiplex PCR; TCRdb's version includes in-frame clones alone and lacks a portion of them. Altogether 60,000 to 75,000 clones are present, 70% to 80% being singletons, with the ten largest covering roughly 8.2%. As for time point: baseline, week 1 (first vaccination visit). The treatment is: pre-vaccination baseline after standard-of-care therapy. Donors had new IDH1-mutant astrocytomas of WHO grade 3 or 4 (ATRX-lost). As regards this clone: The target antigen is unknown.

The sequenced sample was PBMCs, obtained from a glioma patient treated with radiotherapy, temozolomide or both. This chain joins TRBV9 and TRBJ1-4; the D gene is possibly TRBD1 (5 bases). The sequence was obtained from a man aged 45-60 years with glioma. CDR3 residues: CASSERGAQNEKLFF. CDR3 coding DNA: TGTGCCAGCAGCGAACGCGGGGCCCAAAATGAAAAACTGTTTTTT.